The 31 T cell receptor beta chains below all came from one sample that was sequenced in a study of OX40 agonist ivuxolimab in advanced cancers. Using immunoSEQ multiplex PCR, the repertoire was profiled, and TCRdb retains in-frame clones only, with some absent. The table has about 83,000 clones, nearly 90% seen once; the top ten hold roughly 0.7%. This material consisted of CD4+ or CD8+ T cells sorted from blood, taken in a trial of the OX40 agonist ivuxolimab. All receptors derive from an adult with an advanced solid tumor such as melanoma, head and neck, liver or kidney cancer.

This clone appeared a single time. This chain links TRBV11-2 with TRBJ1-2; TRBD1 aligns across 7 bases. V dropped 5 bases and J dropped 4; count of bases not matched to a gene: 4. Germline values: CDR1 SGHAT, CDR2 FQNNGV. This CDR3 has 13 amino acids. The CDR3 DNA follows: TGTGCCAGCAGCCCCGGGACAGTCTATGGCTACACCTTC. This gives the protein CASSPGTVYGYTF.

The J gene is TRBJ1-5, the V gene TRBV19; D is perhaps TRBD1 (5 bases). Trimming removed 9 bases from V and 0 bases from J, with 15 bases in between. Germline values: CDR1 LNHDA, CDR2 SQIVND (reference sequence). This CDR3 contains 15 residues. The CDR3 region has the DNA TGTGCCAGCAAACTTGGGGGATATAGCAATCAGCCCCAGCATTTT. Translated: CASKLGGYSNQPQHF.

The chain combines TRBV18 with TRBJ2-1, with D perhaps given as TRBD1 or TRBD2 (5 bases each). V was cut by 1 base and J by 8 bases, with 12 bases left in between. The CDR3 totals 14 residues. CDR1 and CDR2 (germline): KGHSH, LQKENI. In nucleotides, the CDR3 is TGTGCCAGCTCACCACTTGGGGGTGACGATGAGCAGTTCTTC. Its protein is CASSPLGGDDEQFF.

The chain is built from TRBV19 and TRBJ2-5; D possibly corresponds to TRBD1 (6 bases). The CDR3 is made up of 15 amino acids. Trimming took off 2 bases at V and 2 bases at J, with 12 bases between the two ends. Germline lookup yields CDR1 LNHDA and CDR2 SQIVND (reference sequence). The CDR3, as DNA: TGTGCCAGTAGTATACAGGGGTTGGGTCAAGAGACCCAGTACTTC. It translates to CASSIQGLGQETQYF.

The chain combines TRBV19 with TRBJ2-1; 8 bases align to TRBD2. The V gene end was trimmed by 7 bases and the J gene end by 4 bases; junction bases not matched to a gene: 12. This CDR3 comprises 16 residues. Germline CDR1 and CDR2: LNHDA and SQIVND (reference sequence). The CDR3 DNA follows: TGTGCCAGTAACCTAGCGGGCGCTAGCGGATACAATGAGCAGTTCTTC. Translated, it gives CASNLAGASGYNEQFF.

The chain links TRBV2 to TRBJ1-2; 7 nucleotides agree with TRBD1. Trimming cost V 8 bases and J 8 bases; bases outside gene matches: 11. Germline lookup yields CDR1 SNHLY and CDR2 FYNNEI. The CDR3 runs 13 residues. DNA of the CDR3: TGTGCCAGCCTAAATAGGGGGCCCCGAGGCTACACCTTC. Translating it yields CASLNRGPRGYTF.

The CDR3 sequence: CASSDKSGVNHEQFF. CDR3 nucleotides: TGTGCCAGCAGTGATAAATCGGGAGTTAACCATGAGCAGTTCTTC. This chain links TRBV6-1 with TRBJ2-1, with D perhaps matching TRBD2 (6 bases). The germline CDR1 and CDR2 sequences are MNHNS and SASEGT. V was cut by 3 bases and J by 8 bases, with 17 bases left in between. CDR3 size: 15 residues.

The gene calls are TRBV5-4 and TRBJ2-7; the D gene is possibly TRBD1 (5 bases). The CDR3 totals 16 residues. The germline V and J ends were trimmed by 4 bases and 4 bases, with 21 bases remaining between them. Germline CDR1 and CDR2: SGHNT and YYREEE (reference sequence). The CDR3 nucleotides read TGTGCCAGCAGCCCGGACATGGGTCCCGCATCATACGAGCAGTACTTC. It is translated as CASSPDMGPASYEQYF.

The chain is built from TRBV6-5 and TRBJ1-6, with no clear D. CDR1 is MNHEY and CDR2 is SVGAGI in the germline V gene. The CDR3 length is 14 residues. V was shortened by 2 bases and J by 5 bases, with 7 bases between the two germline ends. CDR3 in DNA: TGTGCCAGCAGTTACCGGCAAGATAATTCACCCCTCCACTTT. The encoded protein is CASSYRQDNSPLHF.

V and J are TRBV27 and TRBJ1-5; TRBD1 aligns across 8 bases. Germline V CDR1 and CDR2: MNHEY, SMNVEV (reference sequence). V trimming: 5 bases; J trimming: 7 bases; junction bases outside the gene matches: 10. The CDR3 consists of 15 residues. The CDR3 nucleotides read TGTGCCAGCAGTCCAAATGGACAGGGATGGCAGCCCCAGCATTTT. Its translation is CASSPNGQGWQPQHF.

As regards this clone: It is unclear where the CDR3 begins or ends on the DNA, so no DNA is shown, and the CDR3 is as TCRdb lists it. The chain has TRBV4-3 and TRBJ2-7. Germline loops: CDR1 LGHNA, CDR2 YSLEER. The CDR3 comprises 17 residues, both ends counted. CDR3 residues: CASSQIWEWGSSYEQYF.

This clone has just one count. The chain carries TRBV18 and TRBJ2-7, with 9 bases identical to TRBD1. The CDR3 spans 15 residues. CDR1 is KGHSH, CDR2 LQKENI, per germline. Trimming cost V 3 bases and J 5 bases; bases outside gene matches: 8. The CDR3 DNA sequence: TGTGCCAGCTCACCGTCCGGGACAGGGACGGACGAGCAGTACTTC. This sequence encodes CASSPSGTGTDEQYF.

The chain has TRBV20-1 and TRBJ2-3, with no clear D. V was cut by 0 bases and J by 6 bases, with 1 base left in between. Germline CDR1 DFQATT, CDR2 SNEGSKA (reference sequence). The CDR3 sequence is 10 residues long. The CDR3: CSARDDTQYF. The DNA for the CDR3 is TGCAGTGCTAGAGACGATACGCAGTATTTT.

This clone was picked up one time. This rearrangement joins TRBV7-2 to TRBJ1-1; D perhaps matches TRBD1 (5 bases). Per the germline V gene, CDR1 is SGHTA and CDR2 is FQGNSA. The V gene lost 3 bases and the J gene lost 6 bases, with 11 bases spanning the gap. The CDR3 extends over 13 amino acids. CDR3 in amino acids: CASSFDWTSEAFF. CDR3 nucleotide sequence: TGTGCCAGCAGCTTTGATTGGACATCTGAAGCTTTCTTT.

The chain uses TRBV6-5 and TRBJ1-5; no firm D call. From germline, CDR1 is MNHEY and CDR2 SVGAGI. V lost 6 bases and J lost 0, with 12 bases in between. This CDR3 spans 15 amino acids. CDR3 in amino acids: CASRLSANSNQPQHF. CDR3 DNA: TGTGCCAGCAGATTAAGTGCGAATAGCAATCAGCCCCAGCATTTT.

The V call is TRBV27, the J call TRBJ1-1, with 8 bases fitting TRBD1. V lost 7 bases to trimming and J lost 4 bases; unmatched junction nucleotides: 8. Germline CDR1 and CDR2: MNHEY and SMNVEV (reference sequence). This CDR3 spans 14 amino acids. CDR3 in DNA: TGTGCCAGCACCATCGACAGGGGAGGCACTGAAGCTTTCTTT. It is translated as CASTIDRGGTEAFF.

The CDR3 DNA reads as TGCGCCAGCGGCCAAACAGGGTCCTCCTTGAACACTGAAGCTTTCTTT. This encodes CASGQTGSSLNTEAFF. The chain couples TRBV5-1 to TRBJ1-1; TRBD1 is a possible D gene (6 bases). The germline CDR1 and CDR2 sequences are SGHRS and YFSETQ. The ends were cut back, 7 bases at V and 0 bases at J, with 19 bases in the middle. The CDR3 has 16 amino acids.

The J gene is TRBJ2-3, the V gene TRBV11-2; D possibly corresponds to TRBD1 (5 bases). CDR1 is SGHAT, CDR2 FQNNGV, per germline. V was clipped by 1 base and J by 4 bases, with 15 bases between them. The CDR3 loop spans 16 amino acids. CDR3 loop: CASSLGVRVGSDTQYF. As DNA, the CDR3 is TGTGCCAGCAGCTTAGGGGTCAGGGTTGGTTCAGATACGCAGTATTTT.

This chain links TRBV5-1 with TRBJ2-3; possible D gene TRBD1, 5 bases. The CDR3 extends over 15 amino acids. CDR1 and CDR2 (germline): SGHRS, YFSETQ. Trimming left V 4 bases short and J 0 bases short, with 12 bases between. CDR3 amino acids: CASSVGAPSTDTQYF. The DNA for the CDR3 is TGCGCCAGCAGCGTAGGGGCCCCTAGCACAGATACGCAGTATTTT.

The chain recombines TRBV10-2 with TRBJ1-1; 7 bases fit TRBD1. Losses at the gene ends were 6 bases for V and 6 bases for J; bases not matched to a gene: 10. The CDR3 length is 14 residues. Germline loops: CDR1 WSHSY, CDR2 SAAADI. The CDR3 nucleotides read TGCGCCAGCAGGGAGACAGGGTCAAACTCTGAAGCTTTCTTT. Translating it yields CASRETGSNSEAFF.

V and J are TRBV6-1 and TRBJ2-1, with 8 bases aligning to TRBD2. The V segment lost 4 bases and the J segment 7 bases; nucleotides outside the gene matches: 9. CDR1 MNHNS and CDR2 SASEGT come from the germline V gene. This CDR3 comprises 15 residues. DNA of the CDR3: TGTGCCAGCAGTGCGGGGGGTAGCGGGATAAATGAGCAGTTCTTC. Amino acid sequence: CASSAGGSGINEQFF.

J is TRBJ2-7 and V is TRBV5-6; 14 nucleotides match TRBD2. With V trimmed by 5 bases and J by 5 bases, 6 bases remained unmatched. In germline, CDR1 is SGHDT, CDR2 YYEEEE. The CDR3 runs 15 residues. The CDR3 protein is CASSRLAGGLNEQYF. The CDR3 DNA sequence: TGTGCCAGCAGTAGACTAGCGGGGGGGCTGAACGAGCAGTACTTC.

The genes are TRBV6-1 and TRBJ2-1; the D call may be TRBD1 or TRBD2 (5 bases each). Germline V gene sequence: CDR1 MNHNS, CDR2 SASEGT. The V and J ends lost 3 bases and 0 bases respectively, with 18 bases between them. CDR3 length equals 18 residues. The CDR3 spells CASSDLSRGSSSYNEQFF. DNA for the CDR3: TGTGCCAGCAGTGATTTAAGTCGGGGCTCGAGCTCCTACAATGAGCAGTTCTTC.

This sequence joins TRBV6-5 and TRBJ1-2; 7 nucleotides align to TRBD1. Unmatched junction bases numbered 7, after V lost 6 bases and J lost 0 bases. Germline lookup yields CDR1 MNHEY and CDR2 SVGAGI. This CDR3 has 15 residues. The CDR3 protein is CASRKTGQTNYGYTF. The CDR3 DNA is TGTGCCAGCAGAAAGACAGGGCAAACTAACTATGGCTACACCTTC.

The chain carries TRBV7-2 and TRBJ2-3; the match to TRBD2 covers 9 bases. CDR1 SGHTA and CDR2 FQGNSA come from the germline V gene. The CDR3 sequence is 14 residues long. After removal of 3 bases from V and 6 bases from J, the junction contained 4 bases not matched to a gene. CDR3 protein: CASSFRGGADTQYF. CDR3 nucleotides: TGTGCCAGCAGCTTTCGCGGGGGGGCTGATACGCAGTATTTT.

The chain is built from TRBV19 and TRBJ2-1; 7 nucleotides align to TRBD2. After removal of 2 bases from V and 10 bases from J, the junction contained 8 bases not matched to a gene. Germline assignment: CDR1 LNHDA and CDR2 SQIVND (reference sequence). This CDR3 contains 14 residues. CDR3 nucleotide sequence: TGTGCCAGTAGTATACAGAGGACTAGAATAGAGCAGTTCTTC. Protein product: CASSIQRTRIEQFF.

The gene calls are TRBV25-1 and TRBJ1-1; 10 bases agree with TRBD1. This CDR3 has 18 amino acids. Germline V gene lookup returns CDR1 MGHDK and CDR2 SYGVNS. Trimming at V came to 1 base and at J to 1 base, leaving 9 bases not matched to a gene. CDR3 in DNA: TGTGCCAGCAGTGAATTAATGGGGACAGGGGTCGCGAACACTGAAGCTTTCTTT. Protein: CASSELMGTGVANTEAFF.

This clone was seen only once. The chain links TRBV11-2 to TRBJ2-1; 13 bases align to TRBD2. With V trimmed by 5 bases and J by 4 bases, 5 bases remained unmatched. There are 16 residues in the CDR3. Per germline, CDR1 SGHAT and CDR2 FQNNGV. The CDR3 loop is CASSRRLAGGYNEQFF. In DNA form, the CDR3 reads TGTGCCAGCAGCCGAAGACTAGCGGGGGGTTACAATGAGCAGTTCTTC.

The chain employs TRBV5-1 and TRBJ2-5, with a possible D match to TRBD2 (5 bases). Germline CDR1 is SGHRS and CDR2 is YFSETQ. This CDR3 has 13 residues. The V end was cut by 5 bases, the J end by 2 bases, with 10 bases between. The CDR3 nucleotides are TGCGCCAGCAGACCTAGCCTTCAAGAGACCCAGTACTTC. Its protein product is CASRPSLQETQYF.

A few counts support this clone. The chain couples TRBV7-9 to TRBJ1-2, with no clear D. This CDR3 is built from 13 residues. Germline CDR1 is SEHNR and CDR2 is FQNEAQ (reference sequence). V was cut by 6 bases and J by 9 bases, with 17 bases left in between. CDR3 sequence: CASRSTSLWSYTF. The CDR3, as DNA: TGTGCCAGCAGGTCCACAAGTCTATGGAGCTACACCTTC.

This clone was seen a few times. The chain recombines TRBV14 with TRBJ1-1; D not resolved. CDR1 is SGHDN, CDR2 FVKESK, per germline. This CDR3 comprises 14 residues. Trimming left V 4 bases short and J 0 bases short, with 9 bases between. The CDR3 loop reads CASSLLGVNTEAFF. The CDR3, as DNA: TGTGCCAGCAGCCTCCTGGGCGTGAACACTGAAGCTTTCTTT.